This T cell receptor beta chain was observed in a study of blood T cell repertoires in COVID-19. Study background: Material from acute and convalescent COVID-19 was sourced from the United States, Italy and Spain. PBMCs, B-cell-depleted T cells, or T cells were the source of the cDNA or gDNA that made up the material.

The authors' processing: Scientists estimated how many nucleated cells there were by amplifying reference gene primers. The table came from immunoSEQ multiplex PCR; TCRdb's copy has only in-frame clones and leaves some out. V and J calls and clone size are copied from that table; D and trimming were computed from the DNA. The sample has a few hundred thousand clones; 85% to 90% are singletons. This CDR3 has 16 residues. From germline, CDR1 is KGHDR and CDR2 SFDVKD. Trimming pared 4 bases from V and 7 bases from J, leaving 19 bases between. Living in 24 US areas, the participants were between roughly 18 and 95 years of age.

The specimen sequenced was PBMCs or T cells enriched from blood (not recorded which). The chain combines TRBV24-1 with TRBJ2-1, with D maybe TRBD1 (6 bases). This receptor was taken from a man aged 25 to 40 who had recovered from COVID-19. This CDR3 reads CATSDPKKGTKNEQFF. The CDR3, as DNA: TGTGCCACCAGTGACCCAAAAAAAGGGACAAAAAATGAGCAGTTCTTC.